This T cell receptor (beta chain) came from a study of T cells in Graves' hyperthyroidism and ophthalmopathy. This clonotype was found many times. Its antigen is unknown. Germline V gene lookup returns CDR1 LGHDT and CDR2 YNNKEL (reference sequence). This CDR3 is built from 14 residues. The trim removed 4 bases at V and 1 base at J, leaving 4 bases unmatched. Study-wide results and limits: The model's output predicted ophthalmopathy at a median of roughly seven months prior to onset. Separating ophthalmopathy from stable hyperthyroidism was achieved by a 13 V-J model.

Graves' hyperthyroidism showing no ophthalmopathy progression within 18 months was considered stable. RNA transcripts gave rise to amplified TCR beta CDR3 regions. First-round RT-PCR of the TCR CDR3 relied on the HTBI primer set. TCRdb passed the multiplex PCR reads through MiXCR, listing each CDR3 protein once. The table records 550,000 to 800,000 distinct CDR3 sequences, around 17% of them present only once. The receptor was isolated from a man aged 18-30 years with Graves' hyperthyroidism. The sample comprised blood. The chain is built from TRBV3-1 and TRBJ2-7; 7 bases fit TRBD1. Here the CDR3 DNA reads TGTGCCAGCAGCCTTCAGACAGGGTCCTACGAGCAGTACTTC. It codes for CASSLQTGSYEQYF.